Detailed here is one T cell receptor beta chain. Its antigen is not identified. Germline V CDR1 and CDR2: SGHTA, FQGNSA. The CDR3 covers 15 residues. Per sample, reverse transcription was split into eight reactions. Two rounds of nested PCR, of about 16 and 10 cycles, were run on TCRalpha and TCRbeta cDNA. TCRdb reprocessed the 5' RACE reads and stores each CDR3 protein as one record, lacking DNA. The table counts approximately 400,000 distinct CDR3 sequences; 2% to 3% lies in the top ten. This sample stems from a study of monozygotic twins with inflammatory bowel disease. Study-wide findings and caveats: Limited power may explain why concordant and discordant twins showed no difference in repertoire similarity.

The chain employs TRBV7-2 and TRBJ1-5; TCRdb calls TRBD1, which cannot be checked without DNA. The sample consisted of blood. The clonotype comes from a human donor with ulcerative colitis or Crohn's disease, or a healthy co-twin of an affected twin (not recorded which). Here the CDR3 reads CASSRTGRGNQPQHF.